The source of this T cell receptor beta chain is a study of identical twins. In TCRdb, the 5' RACE reads were re-called with MiXCR into one record per CDR3 protein. Of 650,000 to 750,000 distinct CDR3 sequences listed, 21% were seen once; the top ten hold about 4.3%. This CDR3 region has 13 residues. CDR1 SGHDT and CDR2 YYEEEE come from the germline V gene. Trimming removed 2 bases at V and 5 bases at J, with 10 bases between. This clonotype was counted only a few times. These data also featured in a second study, about T cells expressing NK-cell markers.

The receptor was isolated from a woman between 18 and 29 years old in good health. This chain links TRBV5-6 with TRBJ2-5; D ambiguous. What was sequenced was PBMCs. CDR3 sequence: CASSFLGAETQYF. DNA for the CDR3: TGTGCCAGCAGCTTCCTAGGTGCCGAGACCCAGTACTTC.